This T cell receptor beta chain was obtained from a study of patients and donors after allogeneic stem cell transplantation. V dropped 6 bases and J dropped 5 bases, with 8 bases sitting between them. The CDR3 is 12 residues long. Germline V gene data show CDR1 as MNHNY and CDR2 as SVGAGI (reference sequence). The table lists this clonotype with many counts. A single record per CDR3 protein comes from TCRdb applying MiXCR to the RT-PCR reads. The repertoire has tens of thousands of distinct CDR3 sequences, approximately 6.2% of them found once; the top ten carry about 32%. This rearrangement joins TRBV6-6 to TRBJ1-5; perhaps TRBD1 as D (6 bases). Sequencing was carried out using blood, either unsorted or a sorted T cell fraction (not recorded which). This sequence was found in a human donor who was either an allogeneic HSCT recipient or a stem cell or donor lymphocyte infusion donor (not recorded which). It is not recorded whose cells these are; they may come from a transplant donor. In DNA form, the CDR3 reads TGTGCCAGCAGGACAGGAGATCAGCCCCAGCATTTT. It encodes CASRTGDQPQHF.